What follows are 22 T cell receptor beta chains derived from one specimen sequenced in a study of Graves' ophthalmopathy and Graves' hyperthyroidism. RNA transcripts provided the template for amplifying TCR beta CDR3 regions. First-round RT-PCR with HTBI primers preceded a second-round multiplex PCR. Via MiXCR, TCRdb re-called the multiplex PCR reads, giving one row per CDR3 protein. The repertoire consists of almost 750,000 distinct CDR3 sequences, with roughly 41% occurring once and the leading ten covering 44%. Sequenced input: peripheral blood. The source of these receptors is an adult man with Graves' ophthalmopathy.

For the CDR3, the DNA is TGTGCCAGCAGTTTAGTTCCAGGAGCCGGCGGGGTGGAGAGCGAGGCTTTCTTT. It yields the protein CASSLVPGAGGVESEAFF. V usage is TRBV25-1 and J usage is TRBJ1-1; D is unresolved. Between the trimmed V and J ends, which lost 5 bases and 11 bases, there was a span of 33 bases. Germline V CDR1 and CDR2: MGHDK, SYGVNS. CDR3 length equals 18 residues.

DNA of the CDR3: TGTGCCAGCAGTGAGGGACAGGGGGCTTCACCCCTCCACTTT. As protein: CASSEGQGASPLHF. This chain joins TRBV2 and TRBJ1-6; TRBD1 aligns across 12 bases. The CDR3 loop spans 14 amino acids. Per germline, CDR1 SNHLY and CDR2 FYNNEI. The junction had 0 bases not matched to a gene; V was cut back by 3 bases and J by 9 bases.

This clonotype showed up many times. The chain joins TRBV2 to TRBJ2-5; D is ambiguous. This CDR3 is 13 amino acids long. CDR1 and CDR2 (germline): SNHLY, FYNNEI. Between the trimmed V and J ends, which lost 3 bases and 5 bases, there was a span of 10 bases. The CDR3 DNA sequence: TGTGCCAGCAGTGAGGACCAGGAGGAGACCCAGTACTTC. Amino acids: CASSEDQEETQYF.

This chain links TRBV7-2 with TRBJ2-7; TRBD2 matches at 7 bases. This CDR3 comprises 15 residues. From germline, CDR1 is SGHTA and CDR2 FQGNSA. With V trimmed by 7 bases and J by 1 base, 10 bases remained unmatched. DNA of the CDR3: TGTGCCAGCAACACCCGGGGCGGGAGATCCTACGAGCAGTACTTC. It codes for CASNTRGGRSYEQYF. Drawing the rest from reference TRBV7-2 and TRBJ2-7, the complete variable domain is GAGVSQSPSNKVTEKGKDVELRCDPISGHTALYWYRQSLGQGLEFLIYFQGNSAPDKSGLPSDRFSAERTGGSVSTLTIQRTQQEDSAVYLCASNTRGGRSYEQYFGPGTRLTVT.

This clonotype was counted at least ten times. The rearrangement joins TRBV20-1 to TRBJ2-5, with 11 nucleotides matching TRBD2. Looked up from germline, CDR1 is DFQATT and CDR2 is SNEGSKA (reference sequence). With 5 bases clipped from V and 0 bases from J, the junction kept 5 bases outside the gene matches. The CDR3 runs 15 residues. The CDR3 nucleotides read TGCAGTGCTCAGACTAGCGGGATGTACCAAGAGACCCAGTACTTC. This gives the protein CSAQTSGMYQETQYF.

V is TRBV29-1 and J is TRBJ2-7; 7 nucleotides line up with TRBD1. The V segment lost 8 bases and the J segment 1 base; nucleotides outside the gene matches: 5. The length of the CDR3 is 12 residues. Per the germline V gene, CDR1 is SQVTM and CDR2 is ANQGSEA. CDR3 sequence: CSLGQESYEQYF. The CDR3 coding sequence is TGCAGCTTAGGACAGGAGTCCTACGAGCAGTACTTC.

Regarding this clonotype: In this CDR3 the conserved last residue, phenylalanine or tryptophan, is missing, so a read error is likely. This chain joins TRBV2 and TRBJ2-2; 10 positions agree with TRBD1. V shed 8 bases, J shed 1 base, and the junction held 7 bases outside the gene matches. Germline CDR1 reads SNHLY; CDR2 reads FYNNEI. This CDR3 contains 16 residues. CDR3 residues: CASAPGTGENTGELFS. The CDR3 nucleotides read TGTGCCAGCGCCCCCGGGACAGGGGAGAACACCGGGGAGCTGTTTTCT.

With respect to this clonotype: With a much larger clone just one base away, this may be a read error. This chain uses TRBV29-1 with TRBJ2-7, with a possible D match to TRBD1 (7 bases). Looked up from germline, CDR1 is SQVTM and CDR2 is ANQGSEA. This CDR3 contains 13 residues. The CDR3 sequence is CSGGTALSYERYF. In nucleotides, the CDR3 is TGCAGCGGCGGGACAGCGCTAAGTTACGAGCGGTACTTC.

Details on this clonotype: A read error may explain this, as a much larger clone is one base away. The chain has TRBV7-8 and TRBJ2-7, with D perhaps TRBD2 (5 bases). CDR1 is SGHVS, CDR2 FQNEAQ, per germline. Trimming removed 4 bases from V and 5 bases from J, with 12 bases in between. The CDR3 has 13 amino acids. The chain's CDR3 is CASSSGVVDEQYF. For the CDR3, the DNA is TGTGCCAGCAGCTCCGGGGTGGTCGACGAGCAGTACTTC.

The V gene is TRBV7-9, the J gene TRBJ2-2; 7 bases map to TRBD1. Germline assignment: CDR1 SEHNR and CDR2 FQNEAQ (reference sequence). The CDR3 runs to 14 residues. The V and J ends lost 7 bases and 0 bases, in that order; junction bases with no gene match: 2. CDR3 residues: CASTTGANTGELFF. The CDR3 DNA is TGTGCCAGCACCACAGGGGCGAACACCGGGGAGCTGTTTTTT. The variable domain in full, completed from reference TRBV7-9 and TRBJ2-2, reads DTGVSQNPRHKITKRGQNVTFRCDPISEHNRLYWYRQTLGQGPEFLTYFQNEAQLEKSRLLSDRFSAERPKGSFSTLEIQRTEQGDSAMYLCASTTGANTGELFFGEGSRLTVL.

The CDR3 DNA follows: TGTGCCAGCACCTTTTACCAAGGGACTGAGATTACCTACGAGCAGTACTTC. Translating gives CASTFYQGTEITYEQYF. This chain links TRBV7-2 with TRBJ2-7; D is perhaps TRBD2 (6 bases). Trimming stripped 7 bases from V and 2 bases from J, with 24 bases between. CDR1 is SGHTA and CDR2 is FQGNSA in the germline V gene. This CDR3 has 17 residues.

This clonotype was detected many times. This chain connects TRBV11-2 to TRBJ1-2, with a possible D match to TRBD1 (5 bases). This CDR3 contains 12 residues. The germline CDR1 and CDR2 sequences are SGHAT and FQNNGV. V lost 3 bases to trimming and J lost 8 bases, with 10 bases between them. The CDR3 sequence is CASSFVQDGYTF. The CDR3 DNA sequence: TGTGCCAGCAGCTTCGTACAGGACGGCTACACCTTC.

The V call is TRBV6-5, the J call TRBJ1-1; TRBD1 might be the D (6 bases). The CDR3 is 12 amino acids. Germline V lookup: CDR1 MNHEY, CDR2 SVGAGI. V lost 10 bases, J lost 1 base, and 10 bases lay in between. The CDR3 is CATLQGNTEAFF. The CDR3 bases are TGTGCCACTTTACAGGGGAACACTGAAGCTTTCTTT.

The CDR3 coding sequence is TGTGCCAGTAGTATAGGATCAGGAACCTCCTACGAGCAGTACTTC. Translating gives CASSIGSGTSYEQYF. The gene calls are TRBV19 and TRBJ2-7; D not certain. The germline V gene has CDR1 LNHDA and CDR2 SQIVND (reference sequence). V was trimmed by 1 base and J by 0 bases, leaving 10 bases between them. The CDR3 runs 15 residues.

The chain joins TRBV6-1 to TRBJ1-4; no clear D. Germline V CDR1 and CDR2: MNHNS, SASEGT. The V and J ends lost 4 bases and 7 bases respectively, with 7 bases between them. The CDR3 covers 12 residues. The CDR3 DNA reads TGTGCCAGCAGTGTAATGGGTGAAAAACTGTTTTTT. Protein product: CASSVMGEKLFF.

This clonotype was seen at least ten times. The CDR3 DNA sequence: TGTGCCAGCAGCTCCTACAGGGAAGTGAGAGGCTACACCTTC. Protein product: CASSSYREVRGYTF. V and J are TRBV7-9 and TRBJ1-2; maybe TRBD1 (6 bases). Trimming pared 4 bases from V and 8 bases from J, leaving 17 bases between. In germline, CDR1 is SEHNR, CDR2 FQNEAQ (reference sequence). The CDR3 is made up of 14 amino acids.

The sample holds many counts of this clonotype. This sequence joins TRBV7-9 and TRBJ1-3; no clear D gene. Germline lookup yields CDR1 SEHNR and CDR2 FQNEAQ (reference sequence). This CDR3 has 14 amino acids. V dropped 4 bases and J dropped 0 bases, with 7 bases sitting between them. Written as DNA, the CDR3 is TGTGCCAGCAGCTCACAGCACTCTGGAAACACCATATATTTT. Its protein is CASSSQHSGNTIYF.

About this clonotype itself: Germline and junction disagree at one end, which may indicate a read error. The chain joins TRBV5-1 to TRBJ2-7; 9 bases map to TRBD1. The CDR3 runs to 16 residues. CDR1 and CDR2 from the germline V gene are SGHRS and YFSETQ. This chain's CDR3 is CAGSFTTGQGSYEQYF. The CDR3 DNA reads TGCGCCGGCAGCTTTACGACGGGACAGGGTTCTTACGAGCAGTACTTC.

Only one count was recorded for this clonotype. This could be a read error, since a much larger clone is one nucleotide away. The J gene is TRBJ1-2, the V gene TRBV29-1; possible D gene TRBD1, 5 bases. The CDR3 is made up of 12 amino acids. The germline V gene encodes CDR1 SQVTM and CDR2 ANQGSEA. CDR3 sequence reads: CSVEGHSEGSTF. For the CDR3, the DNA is TGCAGCGTTGAGGGGCATTCGGAAGGCTCCACCTTC.

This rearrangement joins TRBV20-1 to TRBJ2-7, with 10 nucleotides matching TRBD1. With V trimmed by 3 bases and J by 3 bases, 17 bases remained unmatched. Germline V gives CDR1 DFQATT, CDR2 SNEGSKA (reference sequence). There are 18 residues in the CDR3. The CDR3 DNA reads TGCAGTGCTAGGGACGGACAGGGGGAATTGGACTATCTCTACGAGCAGTACTTC. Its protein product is CSARDGQGELDYLYEQYF.

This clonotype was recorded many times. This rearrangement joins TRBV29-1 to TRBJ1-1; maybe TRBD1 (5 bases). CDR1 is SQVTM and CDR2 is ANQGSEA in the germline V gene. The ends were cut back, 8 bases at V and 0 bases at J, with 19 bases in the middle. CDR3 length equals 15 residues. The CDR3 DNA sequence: TGCAGCTCCCGACGGGGGAGTCCCATGAACACTGAAGCTTTCTTT. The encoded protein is CSSRRGSPMNTEAFF.

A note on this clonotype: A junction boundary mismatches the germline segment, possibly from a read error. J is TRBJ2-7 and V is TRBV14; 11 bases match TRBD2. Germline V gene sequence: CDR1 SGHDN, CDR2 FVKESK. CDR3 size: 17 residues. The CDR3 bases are TGTGCCAGCAGCCAAGATATGGGACTAGCGGAACCCTACGGGCAGTACTTC. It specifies CASSQDMGLAEPYGQYF. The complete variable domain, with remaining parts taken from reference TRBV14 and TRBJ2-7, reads EAGVTQFPSHSVIEKGQTVTLRCDPISGHDNLYWYRRVMGKEIKFLLHFVKESKQDESGMPNNRFLAERTGGTYSTLKVQPAELEDSGVYFCASSQDMGLAEPYGQYFGPGTRLTVT.